The 20 T cell receptor beta chains given below trace back to one sample, sequenced in a study of T cells after yellow fever vaccination. TCRdb reprocessed the 5' RACE reads via MiXCR and lists one record per CDR3 protein. Of roughly 79,000 distinct CDR3 sequences in the sample, around 7% were seen once. The sequences come from CD8+ T cells sorted from PBMCs, collected 10 to 11 days after the first yellow fever vaccination. The receptors stem from a man aged 18 to 35 who received the YFV17D yellow fever vaccine.

The chain carries TRBV12-3 or TRBV12-4 and TRBJ2-1; D is ambiguous. CDR3 length: 13 amino acids. The V end was cut by 5 bases, the J end by 6 bases, with 11 bases between. The DNA for the CDR3 is TGTGCCAGCAGTCCGGGCTGGGGCAATGAGCAGTTCTTC. Protein product: CASSPGWGNEQFF.

This clonotype has ten or more counts. The rearrangement joins TRBV7-6 to TRBJ1-1; D gene unclear. This CDR3 contains 14 residues. V gave up 5 bases and J gave up 1 base, with 11 bases separating them. Germline V lookup: CDR1 SGHVS, CDR2 FNYEAQ. In DNA, the CDR3 is TGTGCCAGCAGCCCGGGGTCGCGGAACACTGAAGCTTTCTTT. Protein product: CASSPGSRNTEAFF.

This clonotype was observed many times. DNA for the CDR3: TGTGCCAGCAGTTTCTACAGTAACTATGGCTACACCTTC. Its protein product is CASSFYSNYGYTF. The chain has TRBV12-3 or TRBV12-4 and TRBJ1-2, with D unclear. Trimming left V 3 bases short and J 1 base short, with 6 bases between. The CDR3 sequence is 13 residues long.

This chain connects TRBV10-1 to TRBJ2-7, with 9 bases fitting TRBD2. V lost 6 bases, J lost 6 bases, and 12 bases stayed unmatched. CDR3 length: 15 residues. In germline, CDR1 is WNHNN, CDR2 SYGVQD (reference sequence). This CDR3 is CASSPPGTSPTEQYF. DNA of the CDR3: TGCGCCAGCAGCCCACCGGGGACTAGCCCCACCGAGCAGTACTTC.

V gene TRBV5-1 combines with J gene TRBJ2-5; 8 nucleotides align to TRBD2. Per the germline V gene, CDR1 is SGHRS and CDR2 is YFSETQ. Germline trimming cut 3 bases from V and 3 bases from J; bases unmatched to any gene: 10. The CDR3 runs to 16 residues. Written as DNA, the CDR3 is TGCGCCAGCAGCTGGGGGACTAGGCGAGAAAAAGAGACCCAGTACTTC. Translation gives CASSWGTRREKETQYF. Looking up the rest from reference TRBV5-1 and TRBJ2-5 gives the full variable domain: KAGVTQTPRYLIKTRGQQVTLSCSPISGHRSVSWYQQTPGQGLQFLFEYFSETQRNKGNFPGRFSGRQFSNSRSEMNVSTLELGDSALYLCASSWGTRREKETQYFGPGTRLLVL.

Ten or more counts support this clonotype. The V and J genes are TRBV10-1 and TRBJ2-1, with 10 bases identical to TRBD2. V was clipped by 3 bases and J by 9 bases; unmatched bases: 8. The germline CDR1 and CDR2 sequences are WNHNN and SYGVQD (reference sequence). There are 15 residues in the CDR3. CDR3 sequence (DNA): TGCGCCAGCAGTGATGTTGTCGGGACTAGCGCTGAGCAGTTCTTC. Protein: CASSDVVGTSAEQFF.

This clonotype was seen a handful of times. The V and J genes are TRBV20-1 and TRBJ2-5; 7 nucleotides align to TRBD2. The germline V gene encodes CDR1 DFQATT and CDR2 SNEGSKA (reference sequence). V gave up 3 bases and J gave up 0 bases; unmatched junction bases: 1. The CDR3 is 13 residues long. The CDR3 nucleotides read TGCAGTGCTAGCGGGGGGAACCAAGAGACCCAGTACTTC. Amino acid sequence: CSASGGNQETQYF.

Ten or more counts support this clonotype. V gene TRBV29-1 combines with J gene TRBJ1-2, with 7 bases lining up with TRBD1. CDR1 SQVTM and CDR2 ANQGSEA come from the germline V gene. The V gene end was trimmed by 4 bases and the J gene end by 4 bases; junction bases not matched to a gene: 6. The CDR3 covers 13 residues. Here the CDR3 reads CSVGQGEAYGYTF. CDR3 sequence (DNA): TGCAGCGTTGGACAGGGCGAGGCCTATGGCTACACCTTC.

V is TRBV25-1 and J is TRBJ1-2, with D possibly being TRBD1 (6 bases). V was pared by 5 bases and J by 6 bases, with 16 bases between. This CDR3 has 14 amino acids. Germline CDR1 is MGHDK and CDR2 is SYGVNS. CDR3 bases: TGTGCCAGCAGTTGGCCCTCAGGGGAGGATGGCTACACCTTC. Its protein is CASSWPSGEDGYTF.

In this sample, this clonotype turned up many times. V is TRBV20-1 and J is TRBJ2-1; TRBD2 aligns across 9 bases. Germline CDR1 reads DFQATT; CDR2 reads SNEGSKA (reference sequence). The CDR3 extends over 15 amino acids. Trimming cost V 5 bases and J 2 bases; bases outside gene matches: 7. CDR3 sequence: CSAAPSGGTYNEQFF. The CDR3 DNA is TGCAGTGCTGCCCCAAGCGGGGGGACCTACAATGAGCAGTTCTTC.

Ten or more counts support this clonotype. This chain links TRBV12-3 or TRBV12-4 with TRBJ2-5, with TRBD1 matching over 7 bases. V shed 1 base and J 4 bases; nucleotides not matched to a gene: 9. The CDR3 loop spans 16 amino acids. The CDR3 nucleotides read TGTGCCAGCAGTTTAGTCCGACAGGGTTTTGGAGAGACCCAGTACTTC. Translating gives CASSLVRQGFGETQYF.

This clonotype has ten or more counts. The rearrangement uses TRBV12-3 or TRBV12-4 and TRBJ1-1; D gene uncertain. CDR3 length: 14 amino acids. Trimming took 3 bases from V and 0 from J, leaving 8 bases between them. Here the CDR3 DNA reads TGTGCCAGCAGTTTTGCGGGCTTGAACACTGAAGCTTTCTTT. Amino acids: CASSFAGLNTEAFF.

This clonotype was observed at least ten times. The genes are TRBV5-1 and TRBJ1-1, with D unresolved. Germline V gene sequence: CDR1 SGHRS, CDR2 YFSETQ. The CDR3 totals 15 residues. V lost 0 bases and J 1 base, leaving 10 bases between the germline ends. The CDR3 sequence: CASSLVGQRNTEAFF. CDR3 DNA sequence: TGCGCCAGCAGCTTGGTTGGGCAGAGGAACACTGAAGCTTTCTTT.

This clonotype was detected many times. The genes are TRBV7-9 and TRBJ2-3; 7 positions match TRBD1. V was pared by 5 bases and J by 4 bases, with 3 bases of the junction left unmatched. There are 13 residues in the CDR3. CDR1 is SEHNR, CDR2 FQNEAQ, per germline (reference sequence). The CDR3 sequence is CASSRQGPDTQYF. Written as DNA, the CDR3 is TGTGCCAGCAGCCGACAGGGACCAGATACGCAGTATTTT.

In this sample, this clonotype turned up many times. V is TRBV7-9 and J is TRBJ2-1; D may be TRBD2 (6 bases). Germline loops: CDR1 SEHNR, CDR2 FQNEAQ (reference sequence). V dropped 3 bases and J dropped 5 bases, with 14 bases sitting between them. The CDR3 sequence is 15 residues long. CDR3 bases: TGTGCCAGCAGCTTCAGACTAGGGTTAAACAATGAGCAGTTCTTC. Amino acids: CASSFRLGLNNEQFF.

As regards this clonotype: Just one base apart from a much larger clone, this may be a read error. The gene calls are TRBV15 and TRBJ2-5; either TRBD1 or TRBD2 may supply D (5 bases each). In germline, CDR1 is LNHNV, CDR2 YYDKDF (reference sequence). Trimming removed 5 bases at V and 5 bases at J, with 12 bases between. This CDR3 is 13 amino acids long. Here the CDR3 reads CATSRGVSETQYF. The CDR3 DNA is TGTGCCACCAGCCGAGGGGTTTCGGAGACCCAGTACTTC.

A few counts support this clonotype. The genes are TRBV5-1 and TRBJ2-1; the match to TRBD2 covers 9 bases. Trimming at V came to 0 bases and at J to 1 base, leaving 11 bases not matched to a gene. Germline lookup yields CDR1 SGHRS and CDR2 YFSETQ. The CDR3 runs to 19 residues. The DNA for the CDR3 is TGCGCCAGCAGCTTGGCCCCAGCGGGGGGCCCCCGGTCCTACAATGAGCAGTTCTTC. This translates into CASSLAPAGGPRSYNEQFF.

This clonotype was recorded a few times. V gene TRBV6-5 combines with J gene TRBJ2-7; weak D call: TRBD2 (5 bases). The V gene's germline CDR1 is MNHEY and CDR2 SVGAGI. The V and J ends lost 0 bases and 0 bases respectively, with 6 bases between them. The CDR3 extends over 14 amino acids. CDR3 DNA sequence: TGTGCCAGCAGTTACTCTAGCGCCTCCTACGAGCAGTACTTC. Amino acid sequence: CASSYSSASYEQYF.

The sample holds many counts of this clonotype. CDR3: CSVEDHRVADTQYF. The CDR3 DNA reads as TGCAGCGTTGAAGACCACCGAGTGGCGGATACGCAGTATTTT. The chain joins TRBV29-1 to TRBJ2-3; D call uncertain. The CDR3 has 14 residues. The germline V and J ends were trimmed by 0 bases and 6 bases, with 13 bases remaining between them. Germline lookup yields CDR1 SQVTM and CDR2 ANQGSEA.

A few counts support this clonotype. The rearrangement joins TRBV5-4 to TRBJ1-1; D might be TRBD1 (5 bases). Germline V lookup: CDR1 SGHNT, CDR2 YYREEE (reference sequence). V was pared by 1 base and J by 4 bases, with 8 bases between. CDR3 length: 13 amino acids. CDR3 residues: CASSLWGSTEAFF. The CDR3 DNA reads as TGTGCCAGCAGCTTGTGGGGCTCCACTGAAGCTTTCTTT. Based on the CDR3 plus reference TRBV5-4 and TRBJ1-1, the full variable domain is ETGVTQSPTHLIKTRGQQVTLRCSSQSGHNTVSWYQQALGQGPQFIFQYYREEENGRGNFPPRFSGLQFPNYSSELNVNALELDDSALYLCASSLWGSTEAFFGQGTRLTVV.